This T cell receptor beta chain was sequenced during a study of breast tumors, draining lymph nodes, adjacent tissues. On this clonotype itself: Its cognate antigen is unknown.

General observations from the study: Compared with lymph nodes, tumors were less diverse; compared with nontumor tissue, more.

TCRdb fed the multiplex PCR reads into MiXCR, producing one record per CDR3 protein. The sample has tens of thousands of distinct CDR3 sequences, 60% to 70% seen once. The clonotype originates from a female donor with breast cancer. Some clones in this sample may be carry-over from other donors' samples. The sequenced sample consisted of tumor-adjacent breast tissue.

DNA for the CDR3: TGTGCCAGCAGTGAAGCCACCAGACACACAGATACGCAGTATTTT. Encoded protein: CASSEATRHTDTQYF. V usage is TRBV25-1 and J usage is TRBJ2-3; D remains unclear. The CDR3 extends over 15 amino acids. Deletions cut 2 bases from V and 2 bases from J, with 11 bases between. Germline V gives CDR1 MGHDK, CDR2 SYGVNS.